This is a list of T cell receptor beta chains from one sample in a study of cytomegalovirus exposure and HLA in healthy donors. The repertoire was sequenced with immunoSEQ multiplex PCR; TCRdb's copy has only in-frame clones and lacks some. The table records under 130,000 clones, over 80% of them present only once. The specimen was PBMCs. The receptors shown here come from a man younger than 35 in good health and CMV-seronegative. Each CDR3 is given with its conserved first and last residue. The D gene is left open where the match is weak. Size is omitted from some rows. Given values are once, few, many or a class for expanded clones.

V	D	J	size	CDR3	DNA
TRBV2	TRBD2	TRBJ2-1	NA	CASSEGMSAGLGTYNEQFF	TGTGCCAGCAGTGAAGGAATGAGTGCAGGACTAGGGACTTACAATGAGCAGTTCTTC
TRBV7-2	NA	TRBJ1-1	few	CASSSRAGDTEAFF	TGTGCCAGCAGCTCACGGGCGGGGGACACTGAAGCTTTCTTT
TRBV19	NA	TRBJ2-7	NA	CASSQGGLAYEQYF	TGTGCCAGTAGTCAGGGAGGCCTGGCCTACGAGCAGTACTTC
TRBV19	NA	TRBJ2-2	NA	CASSIDRGSRRGTGELFF	TGTGCCAGTAGTATAGATCGGGGATCTAGGCGGGGCACCGGGGAGCTGTTTTTT
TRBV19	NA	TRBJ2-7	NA	CASSIGGGSSYEQYF	TGTGCCAGTAGTATAGGCGGAGGCAGCTCCTACGAGCAGTACTTC
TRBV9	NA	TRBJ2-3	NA	CASSVGPSDTQYF	TGTGCCAGCAGCGTAGGTCCCTCTGATACGCAGTATTTT
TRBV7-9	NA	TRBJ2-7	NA	CASSAGTEYEQYF	TGTGCCAGCAGCGCGGGGACTGAGTACGAGCAGTACTTC
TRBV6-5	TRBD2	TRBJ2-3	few	CASRWTSGSADTQYF	TGTGCCAGCAGGTGGACTAGCGGGAGTGCAGATACGCAGTATTTT
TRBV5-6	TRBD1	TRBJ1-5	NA	CASSSWDRGHQPQHF	TGTGCCAGCAGCTCCTGGGACAGGGGGCATCAGCCCCAGCATTTT
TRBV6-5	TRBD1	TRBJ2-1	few	CASSWGQTYNEQFF	TGTGCCAGCAGTTGGGGACAGACCTACAATGAGCAGTTCTTC
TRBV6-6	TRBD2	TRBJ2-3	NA	CASGLAGDTQYF	TGTGCCAGCGGACTAGCTGGAGATACGCAGTATTTT
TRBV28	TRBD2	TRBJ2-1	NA	CASSFSSGYNEQFF	TGTGCCAGCAGTTTTTCTAGCGGATACAATGAGCAGTTCTTC
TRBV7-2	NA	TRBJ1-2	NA	CASSLGPQGLDGYTF	TGTGCCAGCAGCTTAGGACCCCAGGGGTTGGATGGCTACACCTTC
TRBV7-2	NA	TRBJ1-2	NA	CASSLQPKSQGKGYGYTF	TGTGCCAGCAGCCTCCAACCCAAATCTCAGGGAAAAGGCTATGGCTACACCTTC
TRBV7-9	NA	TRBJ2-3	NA	CASSPGHLGLDTQYF	TGTGCCAGCAGCCCAGGACATCTCGGGTTAGATACGCAGTATTTT
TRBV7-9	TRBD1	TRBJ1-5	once	CASSLTGNNQPQHF	TGTGCCAGCAGCCTGACAGGGAACAATCAGCCCCAGCATTTT
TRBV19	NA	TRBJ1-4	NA	CASSIGGIREKLFF	TGTGCCAGTAGTATCGGGGGGATACGGGAAAAACTGTTTTTT
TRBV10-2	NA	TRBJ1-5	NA	CASSERTGGNQPQHF	TGCGCCAGCAGTGAAAGGACCGGGGGAAATCAGCCCCAGCATTTT